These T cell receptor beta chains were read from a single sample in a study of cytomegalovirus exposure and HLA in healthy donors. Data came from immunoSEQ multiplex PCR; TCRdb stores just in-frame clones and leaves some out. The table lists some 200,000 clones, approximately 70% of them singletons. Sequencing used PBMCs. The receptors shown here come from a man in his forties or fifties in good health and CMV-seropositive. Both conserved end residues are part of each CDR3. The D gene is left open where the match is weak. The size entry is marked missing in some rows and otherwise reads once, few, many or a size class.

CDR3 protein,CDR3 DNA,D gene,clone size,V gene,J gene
CASSPDRALNYGYTF,TGTGCCAGCAGTCCTGACAGGGCATTAAACTATGGCTACACCTTC,TRBD1,NA,TRBV6-1,TRBJ1-2
CSVGGSLDQPQHF,TGCAGCGTTGGGGGCTCCTTAGACCAGCCCCAGCATTTT,NA,once,TRBV29-1,TRBJ1-5
CASSQPGRGQGYTF,TGCGCCAGCAGCCAACCCGGTAGGGGGCAAGGCTACACCTTC,TRBD1,NA,TRBV4-1,TRBJ1-2
CASSLGRAGGPLEQYF,TGTGCCAGCAGCTTGGGCCGGGCGGGGGGGCCTCTCGAGCAGTACTTC,TRBD2,NA,TRBV13,TRBJ2-7
CSVSGVAGYYEQYF,TGCAGCGTGTCAGGGGTAGCGGGTTACTACGAGCAGTACTTC,NA,few,TRBV29-1,TRBJ2-7
CASSRSGGDTDTQYF,TGTGCCAGCAGCCGCAGCGGGGGGGACACAGATACGCAGTATTTT,TRBD2,NA,TRBV7-9,TRBJ2-3
CASLRRGVITDTQYF,TGTGCCAGCCTAAGGCGGGGGGTGATCACAGATACGCAGTATTTT,TRBD2,NA,TRBV7-9,TRBJ2-3
CASSLTGNTGELFF,TGTGCCAGCAGCTTGACAGGGAACACCGGGGAGCTGTTTTTT,NA,NA,TRBV5-4,TRBJ2-2
CASSQVSGNSYNEQFF,TGTGCCAGCAGCCAAGTGAGCGGAAACTCCTACAATGAGCAGTTCTTC,NA,NA,TRBV4-2,TRBJ2-1
CASSQDEGYTIYF,TGCGCCAGCAGCCAAGATGAGGGTTACACCATATATTTT,NA,few,TRBV4-1,TRBJ1-3
CASSQLYFRGKSDEQYF,TGTGCCAGCAGCCAGTTATACTTCAGGGGAAAAAGTGACGAGCAGTACTTC,NA,once,TRBV14,TRBJ2-7
CASSPGLAGNEQFF,TGTGCCAGCAGCCCGGGACTAGCGGGCAATGAGCAGTTCTTC,TRBD2,few,TRBV7-9,TRBJ2-1